The 13 T cell receptor beta chains listed next were all sequenced from one sample in a study of blood T cells in healthy people across ages. PCR was performed a second time for 7 to 11 cycles using a sample-barcoded 5' primer and a J-beta primer mix. TCRdb processed the 5' RACE reads anew with MiXCR; each CDR3 protein has one entry. Of 950,000 to 1,200,000 distinct CDR3 sequences in the sample, roughly two fifths were seen once. Sequencing was carried out using blood. The receptors come from a man aged 18 to 30 in good health.

This sequence joins TRBV9 and TRBJ1-1, with 10 nucleotides matching TRBD1. Looked up from germline, CDR1 is SGDLS and CDR2 is YYNGEE. This CDR3 spans 15 amino acids. V shed 4 bases and J 4 bases; nucleotides not matched to a gene: 7. The CDR3 nucleotides are TGTGCCAGCAGCCCCGACAGGGGGCTCCTCACTGAAGCTTTCTTT. Amino acid sequence: CASSPDRGLLTEAFF.

The chain joins TRBV4-2 to TRBJ1-2; D not certain. With 0 bases removed from V and 7 bases from J, the gap between germline ends came to 9 bases. The CDR3 is made up of 13 amino acids. The germline CDR1 and CDR2 sequences are LGHNA and YNFKEQ. CDR3 nucleotide sequence: TGTGCCAGCAGCCAAGAACTGGGTAGTGGCTACACCTTC. Translating it yields CASSQELGSGYTF.

V is TRBV2 and J is TRBJ1-5, with TRBD1 matching 9 bases. CDR3 length equals 14 residues. CDR1 is SNHLY and CDR2 is FYNNEI in the germline V gene. Trimming cost V 8 bases and J 2 bases; bases outside gene matches: 4. CDR3 sequence reads: CASRRDRGNQPQHF. Here the CDR3 DNA reads TGTGCCAGCCGACGGGACAGGGGCAATCAGCCCCAGCATTTT.

The V and J genes are TRBV6-2 or TRBV6-3 and TRBJ2-5; tentatively, D is TRBD1 (6 bases). V lost 7 bases and J 5 bases, leaving 20 bases between the germline ends. This CDR3 comprises 15 residues. The germline CDR1 and CDR2 sequences are MNHEY and SVGEGT. The CDR3 region is CASTLPAGTKETQYF. In DNA, the CDR3 is TGTGCCAGCACTCTACCGGCCGGGACAAAGGAGACCCAGTACTTC.

The chain joins TRBV4-3 to TRBJ2-1, with D perhaps matching TRBD2 (6 bases). Germline loops: CDR1 LGHNA, CDR2 YSLEER. There are 14 residues in the CDR3. V lost 0 bases, J lost 9 bases, and 12 bases lay in between. CDR3 residues: CASSQEGGVGEQFF. For the CDR3, the DNA is TGCGCCAGCAGCCAAGAAGGAGGGGTAGGTGAGCAGTTCTTC.

The rearrangement uses TRBV5-1 and TRBJ2-2; 10 bases are a match to TRBD2. There are 16 residues in the CDR3. Losses at the gene ends were 4 bases for V and 4 bases for J; bases not matched to a gene: 7. The germline CDR1 and CDR2 sequences are SGHRS and YFSETQ. CDR3: CASSEWTSGRTGELFF. The CDR3 nucleotides read TGCGCCAGCAGCGAATGGACTAGCGGCCGCACCGGGGAGCTGTTTTTT.

Only a few counts were recorded for this clonotype. This chain links TRBV10-3 with TRBJ2-3, with 7 bases that match TRBD1. Germline CDR1 ENHRY, CDR2 SYGVKD. The CDR3 length is 14 residues. V gave up 4 bases and J gave up 2 bases; unmatched junction bases: 3. CDR3 residues: CAISATGNTDTQYF. For the CDR3, the DNA is TGTGCCATCAGTGCGACAGGGAACACAGATACGCAGTATTTT.

This clonotype turned up a few times. The rearrangement uses TRBV7-2 and TRBJ1-2, with D tentatively TRBD1 (6 bases). Germline CDR1 reads SGHTA; CDR2 reads FQGNSA. Trimming took off 4 bases at V and 8 bases at J, with 23 bases between the two ends. The CDR3 is made up of 16 amino acids. The CDR3, as DNA: TGTGCCAGCAGCTCTCGAATACAGGGAGTGGGTAACGGCTACACCTTC. Amino acid sequence: CASSSRIQGVGNGYTF. Full variable domain (outside the CDR3, taken from reference TRBV7-2 and TRBJ1-2): GAGVSQSPSNKVTEKGKDVELRCDPISGHTALYWYRQSLGQGLEFLIYFQGNSAPDKSGLPSDRFSAERTGGSVSTLTIQRTQQEDSAVYLCASSSRIQGVGNGYTFGSGTRLTVV.

This clonotype was observed at least ten times. The V and J genes are TRBV2 and TRBJ2-7, with D possibly matching TRBD2 (6 bases). This CDR3 comprises 16 residues. V was trimmed by 5 bases and J by 11 bases, leaving 28 bases between them. Germline V CDR1 and CDR2: SNHLY, FYNNEI. The CDR3 is CASSLLQPDLGGVEYF. The CDR3 DNA reads as TGTGCCAGCAGTCTTCTCCAACCGGACCTCGGGGGTGTGGAGTACTTC.

The chain combines TRBV3-1 with TRBJ1-2; D not resolved. The CDR3 has 14 residues. Per the germline V gene, CDR1 is LGHDT and CDR2 is YNNKEL (reference sequence). V lost 0 bases, J lost 9 bases, and 14 bases lay in between. CDR3 nucleotides: TGTGCCAGCAGCCAAGATTCGGCAGGACGGAGCTACACCTTC. Residues: CASSQDSAGRSYTF.

This clonotype has a handful of counts. The chain has TRBV10-3 and TRBJ1-2, with D uncertain. The CDR3 is 13 residues long. V was shortened by 8 bases and J by 0 bases, with 10 bases between the two germline ends. Germline V CDR1 and CDR2: ENHRY, SYGVKD. The DNA of the CDR3 is TGTGCCATCGGGCAGGTCTCTAACTATGGCTACACCTTC. This translates into CAIGQVSNYGYTF.

The J gene is TRBJ2-3, the V gene TRBV5-1; TRBD2 might be the D (6 bases). Trimming stripped 0 bases from V and 1 base from J, with 9 bases between. The CDR3 runs to 15 residues. Germline V lookup: CDR1 SGHRS, CDR2 YFSETQ. CDR3 sequence (DNA): TGCGCCAGCAGCTTGGAGACGGGGGGCACAGATACGCAGTATTTT. Its protein is CASSLETGGTDTQYF.

This rearrangement joins TRBV20-1 to TRBJ2-1; D is perhaps TRBD2 (5 bases). The CDR3 runs to 16 residues. V was clipped by 1 base and J by 3 bases, with 16 bases between them. In germline, CDR1 is DFQATT, CDR2 SNEGSKA (reference sequence). The CDR3 sequence: CSARGGLTGNYNEQFF. CDR3 nucleotides: TGCAGTGCTAGAGGCGGGCTAACGGGGAACTACAATGAGCAGTTCTTC.